These T cell receptor beta chains were read from a single sample in a study of identifying expanded T cells in peripheral blood. Repertoires were generated with immunoSEQ multiplex PCR, while TCRdb's copy carries only in-frame clones and drops some. The sample has approximately 120,000 clones, about 88% seen once; the top ten hold around 8.2%. The sample was blood. Receptors were obtained from a person aged 18 to 75 in good health. The CDR3 runs from the conserved cysteine through the conserved F or W. A D gene is named only where the DNA matches it firmly. Clone size is stated in some rows and not others, as once, few, many or a class when expanded.

d_call j_call clone_size v_call cdr3_aa cdr3_nt
- TRBJ2-5 - TRBV7-8 CASSPGQTETQYF TGTGCCAGCAGCCCGGGCCAAACAGAGACCCAGTACTTC
- TRBJ2-3 - TRBV6-6 CASSLWGSVGTDTQYF TGTGCCAGCAGTTTATGGGGTTCTGTCGGCACAGATACGCAGTATTTT
- TRBJ2-7 - TRBV7-2 CASSSDVLNYEQYF TGTGCCAGCAGTTCCGACGTGCTGAACTACGAGCAGTACTTC
- TRBJ1-2 - TRBV5-1 CASSSGVSPYGYTF TGCGCCAGCAGCTCAGGGGTGTCTCCTTATGGCTACACCTTC
- TRBJ2-7 - TRBV20-1 CSAAPGGEQYF TGCAGTGCTGCCCCAGGAGGCGAGCAGTACTTC
TRBD1 TRBJ2-7 - TRBV5-6 CASSPDRGGVPSYEQYF TGTGCCAGCAGCCCGGACAGGGGTGGGGTCCCTAGCTACGAGCAGTACTTC
- TRBJ1-1 - TRBV7-9 CASSIPSMNTEAFF TGTGCCAGCAGTATCCCCTCAATGAACACTGAAGCTTTCTTT
- TRBJ2-3 - TRBV9 CASSGTPQDTQYF TGTGCCAGCAGCGGAACCCCCCAAGATACGCAGTATTTT
- TRBJ2-1 - TRBV7-8 CASSLVGNEQFF TGTGCCAGCAGCTTAGTAGGCAATGAGCAGTTCTTC
- TRBJ2-1 - TRBV28 CASSFVWGDNEQFF TGTGCCAGCAGTTTCGTTTGGGGGGACAATGAGCAGTTCTTC
TRBD1 TRBJ1-5 - TRBV23-1 CASSRGRGRYHSNQPQHF TGCGCCAGCAGTCGAGGCAGGGGGCGTTATCATAGCAATCAGCCCCAGCATTTT
TRBD2 TRBJ2-5 - TRBV2 CASSYPGLAGVQETQYF TGTGCCAGCAGTTACCCGGGACTAGCGGGAGTACAAGAGACCCAGTACTTC
- TRBJ1-2 - TRBV28 CASSFQGQGYTF TGTGCCAGCAGTTTTCAGGGTCAAGGCTACACCTTC
TRBD1 TRBJ2-7 - TRBV15 CATSTGQGGYEQYF TGTGCCACCAGCACGGGACAGGGGGGATACGAGCAGTACTTC
- TRBJ2-2 - TRBV27 CASRQGSGELFF TGTGCCAGCAGGCAGGGATCCGGGGAGCTGTTTTTT
- TRBJ2-3 - TRBV5-5 CASSLDVGASPSTDTQYF TGTGCCAGCAGCTTGGACGTTGGAGCTTCCCCTAGCACAGATACGCAGTATTTT
- TRBJ2-6 - TRBV19 CASSATNSGANVLTF TGTGCCAGTAGTGCCACGAACTCTGGGGCCAACGTCCTGACTTTC
- TRBJ1-1 - TRBV30 CAWSRGTTGTEAFF TGTGCCTGGAGTCGGGGCACGACGGGGACTGAAGCTTTCTTT
- TRBJ1-6 - TRBV18 CASSPTQGGSPLHF TGTGCCAGCTCCCCGACCCAGGGAGGATCACCCCTCCACTTT
- TRBJ2-7 many TRBV4-2 CASSRNRDEQYF TGTGCCAGCAGCCGAAACAGGGACGAGCAGTACTTC
- TRBJ1-3 - TRBV9 CASSVGDATSGNTIYF TGTGCCAGCAGCGTAGGGGACGCAACATCTGGAAACACCATATATTTT
- TRBJ1-3 - TRBV7-2 CASSLGSTLSGNTIYF TGTGCCAGCAGCTTGGGATCAACCCTCTCTGGAAACACCATATATTTT
- TRBJ1-1 - TRBV18 CASSPQSPANTEAFF TGTGCCAGCTCACCCCAATCGCCGGCGAACACTGAAGCTTTCTTT
TRBD1 TRBJ2-7 - TRBV10-3 CAITSQGVNEQYF TGTGCCATCACCTCACAGGGGGTCAACGAGCAGTACTTC
- TRBJ2-5 - TRBV2 CASTSSDSSRETQYF TGTGCCAGCACGAGTTCTGACTCGTCCCGGGAGACCCAGTACTTC
- TRBJ1-1 few TRBV11-1 CASSLALQGSLNTEAFF TGTGCCAGCAGCTTGGCCCTCCAGGGCAGCTTGAACACTGAAGCTTTCTTT
TRBD2 TRBJ2-5 - TRBV18 CASSPKSGSQETQYF TGTGCCAGCTCACCTAAGAGCGGGAGCCAAGAGACCCAGTACTTC
- TRBJ1-2 - TRBV20-1 CSARDLELRTF TGCAGTGCTAGAGATCTGGAACTACGCACCTTC
- TRBJ2-7 - TRBV7-9 CASSSTVYEQYF TGTGCCAGCAGCTCCACAGTCTACGAGCAGTACTTC
- TRBJ2-7 - TRBV4-1 CASSQEASGGGSYEQYF TGCGCCAGCAGCCAAGAAGCGTCTGGGGGCGGGTCCTACGAGCAGTACTTC
- TRBJ2-1 once TRBV19 CASSRQNHYNNEQFF TGTGCCAGTAGTCGACAGAACCACTACAACAATGAGCAGTTCTTC
- TRBJ2-1 - TRBV7-9 CASSPPGSYNEQFF TGTGCCAGCAGCCCACCGGGGTCCTACAATGAGCAGTTCTTC
- TRBJ1-5 - TRBV2 CASSGGVYQPQHF TGTGCCAGCAGTGGGGGTGTATATCAGCCCCAGCATTTT
TRBD1 TRBJ2-5 - TRBV2 CASRRIGPGGETQYF TGTGCCAGCAGGAGAATTGGGCCAGGGGGAGAGACCCAGTACTTC
TRBD2 TRBJ2-7 - TRBV7-9 CASSPTSAYEQYF TGTGCCAGCAGCCCGACTAGCGCCTACGAGCAGTACTTC
TRBD1 TRBJ1-4 once TRBV6-5 CASRTTGGAVEKLFF TGTGCCAGCAGAACTACAGGGGGCGCGGTTGAAAAACTGTTTTTT
- TRBJ2-3 - TRBV2 CASKGLITDTQYF TGTGCCAGCAAAGGACTGATCACAGATACGCAGTATTTT
- TRBJ2-7 - TRBV4-1 CASILKRAIRYEQYF TGCGCCAGCATCCTAAAACGGGCCATCCGCTACGAGCAGTACTTC
- TRBJ2-3 - TRBV30 CAWSARVADTQYF TGTGCCTGGAGTGCTCGGGTAGCAGATACGCAGTATTTT
- TRBJ1-1 - TRBV11-2 CASSLGLRRIEAFF TGTGCCAGCAGCTTGGGACTCCGGAGGATCGAAGCTTTCTTT
TRBD2 TRBJ2-3 - TRBV7-3 CASSRTSGSTDTQYF TGTGCCAGCAGCAGGACTAGCGGGAGCACAGATACGCAGTATTTT
- TRBJ2-7 - TRBV29-1 CSVVGQNSYEQYF TGCAGCGTTGTCGGACAGAACTCCTACGAGCAGTACTTC
TRBD2 TRBJ2-2 - TRBV5-1 CASRPPGLEGAGELFF TGCGCCAGCAGGCCCCCGGGACTAGAGGGGGCCGGGGAGCTGTTTTTT
TRBD1 TRBJ1-1 - TRBV6-6 CASSFTVGDSFTEAFF TGTGCCAGCAGTTTCACCGTAGGGGACAGCTTCACTGAAGCTTTCTTT
- TRBJ2-1 - TRBV11-2 CAHRPPNEQFF TGTGCCCACAGGCCTCCCAATGAGCAGTTCTTC
TRBD1 TRBJ1-6 - TRBV28 CASGTGRNSPLHF TGTGCCAGCGGGACAGGGAGGAATTCACCCCTCCACTTT
TRBD1 TRBJ1-1 once TRBV23-1 CASRPGQVNTEAFF TGCGCCAGCAGACCGGGACAGGTCAACACTGAAGCTTTCTTT
- TRBJ1-5 - TRBV7-6 CASSLNPSNQPQHF TGTGCCAGCAGCTTAAACCCTAGCAATCAGCCCCAGCATTTT
- TRBJ1-1 - TRBV18 CASSPLGEGTAFF TGTGCCAGCTCACCTCTGGGGGAGGGTACGGCTTTCTTT
- TRBJ1-2 - TRBV27 CASRSGGGYGYTF TGTGCCAGCAGGAGCGGGGGCGGCTATGGCTACACCTTC
- TRBJ1-1 - TRBV7-2 CASSLFGNTEAFF TGTGCCAGCAGCTTATTCGGTAACACTGAAGCTTTCTTT
TRBD1 TRBJ2-7 - TRBV2 CASRRDREYEQYF TGTGCCAGCAGGAGGGACAGGGAATACGAGCAGTACTTC
TRBD1 TRBJ1-1 few TRBV6-6 CASSYGGGLGYAEAFF TGTGCCAGCAGTTACGGAGGGGGCTTAGGGTACGCTGAAGCTTTCTTT
TRBD1 TRBJ2-7 - TRBV18 CASSPKGQGAKEQYF TGTGCCAGCTCACCTAAGGGACAGGGGGCTAAGGAGCAGTACTTC
- TRBJ1-5 - TRBV18 CASSLGQRGNQPQHF TGTGCCAGCTCACTCGGACAGAGGGGCAATCAGCCCCAGCATTTT